The T cell receptor (beta chain) under discussion was sequenced for a study of cytomegalovirus exposure and HLA in healthy donors. As concerns this clone: Its antigen is currently unknown.

Study-wide findings and caveats: Among donors in an Asian-associated ancestry cluster, a later analysis reportedly found fewer N-insertions than the approximately 700-donor mean.

Use of 60 Vbeta and 13 Jbeta primers characterized the PCR. TCRdb's copy holds only in-frame clones and misses some; the assay was immunoSEQ multiplex PCR. The sample shows under 250,000 clones, 76% of them seen only once. The CDR3 loop spans 12 amino acids. V trimming: 8 bases; J trimming: 1 base; junction bases outside the gene matches: 1. The germline V gene has CDR1 MDHEN and CDR2 SYDVKM. The sample taken for sequencing was PBMCs. The J gene is TRBJ2-7, the V gene TRBV28; 8 bases are shared with TRBD1. The receptor's source is a man aged 18-30 years in good health and CMV-seronegative. The CDR3 protein is CASGQGSYEQYF. DNA of the CDR3: TGTGCCAGCGGACAGGGATCCTACGAGCAGTACTTC.